This TCR beta chain was sequenced for a study of T-cell memory formation after mild COVID-19. Each CDR3 protein gets one entry after TCRdb re-called the 5' RACE reads with MiXCR. The sample shows 350,000 to 500,000 distinct CDR3 sequences, approximately 20% of them seen only once. The junction had 16 bases not matched to a gene; V was cut back by 7 bases and J by 7 bases. The V gene's germline CDR1 is SNHLY and CDR2 FYNNEI. The CDR3 is 16 amino acids. This chain connects TRBV2 to TRBJ1-2, with 9 bases aligning to TRBD1. The specimen sequenced was PBMCs or a T cell subset sorted from them (not recorded which). The TCR was taken from an adult woman who had mild COVID-19 (a few samples of this study predate the infection). Cell type and time point are not known. The DNA of the CDR3 is TGTGCCAGCATCAAACAGGGACAGGGCCCACCTGGTGGCTACACCTTC. It codes for CASIKQGQGPPGGYTF.